This entry lists 8 T cell receptor beta chains sequenced from one sample in a study of identical twins. TCRdb itself ran the 5' RACE reads through MiXCR, one entry per CDR3 protein. The sample yields approximately 1.8 million distinct CDR3 sequences, about 31% seen once. Sequenced material: cord blood. The source is a newborn girl in good health.

The rearrangement uses TRBV12-3 or TRBV12-4 and TRBJ2-1; the match to TRBD1 covers 8 bases. This CDR3 region has 15 residues. V lost 6 bases, J lost 9 bases, and 13 bases stayed unmatched. CDR3 in DNA: TGTGCCAGCAGACCTGCGGGACAGGTTAGAGGTGAGCAGTTCTTC. Its protein product is CASRPAGQVRGEQFF.

Details on this clonotype: This may be a read error: a much more frequent sequence differs by one nucleotide. CDR3 protein: CASSLEGQASTDTQYF. CDR3 nucleotides: TGTGCCAGCAGCTTAGAAGGGCAAGCGAGCACAGATACGCAGTATTTT. V gene TRBV7-9 combines with J gene TRBJ2-3, with D unclear. V was cut by 1 base and J by 0 bases, with 11 bases left in between. This CDR3 contains 16 residues. Germline CDR1 and CDR2: SEHNR and FQNEAQ (reference sequence).

The CDR3 region has the DNA TGCAGTGCGAGCAGGGGGCGAAGTGGTAACTATGGCTACACCTTC. It specifies CSASRGRSGNYGYTF. The J gene is TRBJ1-2, the V gene TRBV20-1; 8 bases align to TRBD1. Unmatched junction bases numbered 10, after V lost 6 bases and J lost 1 base. CDR1 and CDR2 from the germline V gene are DFQATT and SNEGSKA (reference sequence). There are 15 residues in the CDR3.

This clonotype was seen just once. This chain links TRBV12-3 or TRBV12-4 with TRBJ2-1; D perhaps matches TRBD2 (5 bases). The assigned J gene may be wrong: the sequence end matches TRBJ2-7 better. The length of the CDR3 is 15 residues. The CDR3: CASLERVSSYNEQYF. The CDR3 nucleotides are TGTGCCAGCCTCGAGAGGGTTAGCTCCTACAATGAGCAGTACTTC.

This clonotype occurred a few times. The gene calls are TRBV28 and TRBJ2-1; maybe TRBD2 (5 bases). This CDR3 has 11 amino acids. Trimming shortened V by 7 bases and J by 15 bases, and 16 bases separated the two germline ends. Germline lookup yields CDR1 MDHEN and CDR2 SYDVKM. Written as DNA, the CDR3 is TGTGCCAGCACTAAACGGGGTGCCTGGTTCTTC. The encoded protein is CASTKRGAWFF.

The genes are TRBV28 and TRBJ2-7, with 8 nucleotides matching TRBD2. This CDR3 has 13 amino acids. The ends lost 5 bases at V and 4 bases at J; junction bases unmatched: 4. CDR1 MDHEN and CDR2 SYDVKM come from the germline V gene. DNA for the CDR3: TGTGCCAGCAGTAGGTCTAGCGGGTACGAGCAGTACTTC. Translated, it gives CASSRSSGYEQYF. The full variable domain, with the rest looked up from reference TRBV28 and TRBJ2-7, is DVKVTQSSRYLVKRTGEKVFLECVQDMDHENMFWYRQDPGLGLRLIYFSYDVKMKEKGDIPEGYSVSREKKERFSLILESASTNQTSMYLCASSRSSGYEQYFGPGTRLTVT.

This clonotype was counted between two and nine times. The V and J genes are TRBV20-1 and TRBJ2-3; D possibly corresponds to TRBD1 (5 bases). V was shortened by 3 bases and J by 1 base, with 11 bases between the two germline ends. CDR1 is DFQATT, CDR2 SNEGSKA, per germline (reference sequence). The CDR3 has 14 residues. The CDR3: CSARKGRGTDTQYF. CDR3 DNA sequence: TGCAGTGCTAGGAAGGGCAGGGGCACAGATACGCAGTATTTT.

This clonotype was picked up a small number of times. The chain uses TRBV9 and TRBJ2-1; 7 bases are shared with TRBD2. From germline, CDR1 is SGDLS and CDR2 YYNGEE. This CDR3 region has 14 residues. The V segment lost 2 bases and the J segment 5 bases; nucleotides outside the gene matches: 4. The CDR3 spells CASSVGGSNNEQFF. CDR3 coding DNA: TGTGCCAGCAGCGTGGGCGGGAGTAACAATGAGCAGTTCTTC.